The 24 T cell receptor beta chains presented below share a single source sample, sequenced in a study of blood T cell repertoires in COVID-19. Sequenced by immunoSEQ multiplex PCR; TCRdb stores in-frame clones only, minus some. The data contain 350,000 to 400,000 clones, 88% of them singletons. Sample: PBMCs or T cells enriched from blood (not recorded which). The receptors were gathered from a woman aged 25-40 years with acute COVID-19.

V usage is TRBV5-1 and J usage is TRBJ2-3; TRBD1 agrees at 9 bases. The V and J ends lost 6 bases and 4 bases, in that order; junction bases with no gene match: 12. Germline loops: CDR1 SGHRS, CDR2 YFSETQ. This CDR3 is built from 16 residues. For the CDR3, the DNA is TGCGCCAGCATAGGGCCCGAGACAGGGGGTCCAGATACGCAGTATTTT. Translated, it gives CASIGPETGGPDTQYF.

The chain couples TRBV19 to TRBJ2-6; possible D gene TRBD1, 6 bases. Germline-derived CDR1 and CDR2 are LNHDA and SQIVND (reference sequence). Trimming shortened V by 2 bases and J by 0 bases, and 14 bases separated the two germline ends. This CDR3 is built from 18 residues. The CDR3 coding sequence is TGTGCCAGTAGTATACCTTCAGGGGCAGTCTCTGGGGCCAACGTCCTGACTTTC. Translation gives CASSIPSGAVSGANVLTF. Full variable domain (missing parts from reference TRBV19 and TRBJ2-6): DGGITQSPKYLFRKEGQNVTLSCEQNLNHDAMYWYRQDPGQGLRLIYYSQIVNDFQKGDIAEGYSVSREKKESFPLTVTSAQKNPTAFYLCASSIPSGAVSGANVLTFGAGSRLTVL.

The chain joins TRBV28 to TRBJ1-2; D is unclear. The germline V gene encodes CDR1 MDHEN and CDR2 SYDVKM. The ends were cut back, 2 bases at V and 5 bases at J, with 3 bases in the middle. CDR3 length equals 11 residues. The CDR3 nucleotides read TGTGCCAGCAGTTTACGGTATGGCTACACCTTC. Translation gives CASSLRYGYTF.

V is TRBV7-2 and J is TRBJ2-3; no clear D gene. Trimming stripped 5 bases from V and 2 bases from J, with 11 bases between. The CDR3 length is 14 residues. The V gene's germline CDR1 is SGHTA and CDR2 FQGNSA. The chain's CDR3 is CASSAGGFTDTQYF. CDR3 nucleotide sequence: TGTGCCAGCAGCGCCGGCGGTTTCACAGATACGCAGTATTTT.

The V gene is TRBV2, the J gene TRBJ2-4, with 8 bases aligning to TRBD1. Germline-derived CDR1 and CDR2 are SNHLY and FYNNEI. The CDR3 runs 15 residues. J lost 6 bases, V lost 8 bases, and 12 bases had no gene match. For the CDR3, the DNA is TGTGCCAGCGCAAACACAGGGGGGAGTGGAAACATTCAGTACTTC. Its translation: CASANTGGSGNIQYF. Combining the CDR3 with reference TRBV2 and TRBJ2-4 gives the whole variable domain EPEVTQTPSHQVTQMGQEVILRCVPISNHLYFYWYRQILGQKVEFLVSFYNNEISEKSEIFDDQFSVERPDGSNFTLKIRSTKLEDSAMYFCASANTGGSGNIQYFGAGTRLSVL.

The chain has TRBV5-6 and TRBJ2-7; TRBD1 might be the D (6 bases). The V end was cut by 1 base, the J end by 11 bases, with 10 bases between. The CDR3 consists of 11 residues. From germline, CDR1 is SGHDT and CDR2 YYEEEE. The CDR3 sequence is CASSLRQVEYF. The CDR3, as DNA: TGTGCCAGCAGCTTGAGACAGGTGGAGTACTTC.

This clone was detected only a few times. The chain carries TRBV9 and TRBJ1-1, with unresolved D. With 4 bases removed from V and 10 bases from J, the gap between germline ends came to 23 bases. Germline-derived CDR1 and CDR2 are SGDLS and YYNGEE. This CDR3 contains 15 residues. The CDR3 region is CASSSRKDPGNGAFF. The DNA for the CDR3 is TGTGCCAGCAGCTCACGTAAGGACCCCGGGAATGGAGCTTTCTTT.

The chain has TRBV2 and TRBJ2-7; TRBD1 aligns across 7 bases. Per the germline V gene, CDR1 is SNHLY and CDR2 is FYNNEI. V lost 8 bases to trimming and J lost 5 bases; unmatched junction nucleotides: 15. The CDR3 sequence is 15 residues long. CDR3 in amino acids: CASQFRDRDPHEQYF. The CDR3 DNA follows: TGTGCCAGCCAATTTCGCGACAGGGATCCCCACGAGCAGTACTTC.

The chain links TRBV9 to TRBJ2-3; a weak D match, TRBD2 (6 bases). With 3 bases removed from V and 4 bases from J, the gap between germline ends came to 12 bases. The CDR3 runs 14 residues. Looked up from germline, CDR1 is SGDLS and CDR2 is YYNGEE. The CDR3: CASSAYSGPDTQYF. The DNA for the CDR3 is TGTGCCAGCAGCGCCTACAGCGGGCCAGATACGCAGTATTTT.

The V gene is TRBV19, the J gene TRBJ1-5; the D is unclear. In germline, CDR1 is LNHDA, CDR2 SQIVND (reference sequence). The CDR3 is 15 residues long. V shed 2 bases and J shed 3 bases, with 11 bases lying between them. CDR3 nucleotide sequence: TGTGCCAGTAGTATATCCGGCGGCAACAATCAGCCCCAGCATTTT. Protein: CASSISGGNNQPQHF.

The rearrangement links TRBV19 to TRBJ1-1; 7 positions agree with TRBD1. V trimming: 4 bases; J trimming: 1 base; junction bases outside the gene matches: 9. The CDR3 is 16 residues long. CDR1 is LNHDA, CDR2 SQIVND, per germline (reference sequence). The DNA for the CDR3 is TGTGCCAGTAGTAACATACCCGACAGGGAGAACACTGAAGCTTTCTTT. Its translation: CASSNIPDRENTEAFF.

The J gene is TRBJ1-3, the V gene TRBV9; TRBD1 matches at 7 bases. The CDR3 loop spans 17 amino acids. The V gene end was trimmed by 0 bases and the J gene end by 4 bases; junction bases not matched to a gene: 10. Per the germline V gene, CDR1 is SGDLS and CDR2 is YYNGEE. CDR3 coding DNA: TGTGCCAGCAGCGTAGCTACAGGGGCTTTCCCAGGAAACACCATATATTTT. Its translation: CASSVATGAFPGNTIYF.

This rearrangement joins TRBV7-9 to TRBJ1-2, with 7 bases identical to TRBD1. The germline gives CDR1 SEHNR, CDR2 FQNEAQ (reference sequence). V was pared by 8 bases and J by 4 bases, with 13 bases of the junction left unmatched. The CDR3 is 15 residues long. The chain's CDR3 is CASRGGRTFGYGYTF. For the CDR3, the DNA is TGTGCCAGCCGAGGGGGCAGGACGTTCGGCTATGGCTACACCTTC. Filled out from reference TRBV7-9 and TRBJ1-2, the complete variable domain reads DTGVSQNPRHKITKRGQNVTFRCDPISEHNRLYWYRQTLGQGPEFLTYFQNEAQLEKSRLLSDRFSAERPKGSFSTLEIQRTEQGDSAMYLCASRGGRTFGYGYTFGSGTRLTVV.

In its sample, this clone was seen a few times. The chain carries TRBV5-1 and TRBJ1-5; D is undetermined. The CDR3 spans 14 residues. Deletions cut 0 bases from V and 1 base from J, with 5 bases between. The germline CDR1 and CDR2 sequences are SGHRS and YFSETQ. This CDR3 reads CASSLDISNQPQHF. For the CDR3, the DNA is TGCGCCAGCAGCTTGGACATAAGCAATCAGCCCCAGCATTTT.

The chain recombines TRBV5-8 with TRBJ2-3, with 10 bases fitting TRBD1. This CDR3 comprises 15 residues. Germline assignment: CDR1 SGHTS and CDR2 YDEGEE. The J segment lost 3 bases and the V segment lost 1 base, leaving 2 bases of the junction unmatched. The CDR3 DNA sequence: TGTGCCAGCAGCTTGTGGGACAGGGGAACAGATACGCAGTATTTT. It encodes CASSLWDRGTDTQYF.

The CDR3 reads CASSIRGYEQYF. The CDR3 region has the DNA TGTGCCAGCAGCATCAGGGGATACGAGCAGTACTTC. This chain links TRBV6-2 or TRBV6-3 with TRBJ2-7; a weak D match, TRBD1 (6 bases). The CDR3 is 12 amino acids. CDR1 and CDR2 from the germline V gene are MNHEY and SVGEGT. Trimming left V 6 bases short and J 4 bases short, with 10 bases between.

The genes are TRBV5-1 and TRBJ2-1; TRBD1 aligns across 11 bases. V shed 4 bases, J shed 8 bases, and the junction held 8 bases outside the gene matches. The CDR3 runs 15 residues. The germline CDR1 and CDR2 sequences are SGHRS and YFSETQ. The CDR3 is CASSPRTGGFDEQFF. As DNA, the CDR3 is TGCGCCAGCAGCCCAAGGACAGGGGGCTTTGATGAGCAGTTCTTC.

The table lists this clone with a count of one. This rearrangement joins TRBV15 to TRBJ1-4; D not resolved. V was clipped by 1 base and J by 10 bases, with 7 bases between them. This CDR3 has 12 amino acids. Germline CDR1 and CDR2: LNHNV and YYDKDF (reference sequence). The CDR3 reads CATSRGAGKLFF. The CDR3 DNA reads TGTGCCACCAGCAGAGGGGCGGGAAAACTGTTTTTT.

The rearrangement joins TRBV7-3 to TRBJ1-4; no firm D call. Between the trimmed V and J ends, which lost 7 bases and 8 bases, there was a span of 11 bases. Germline CDR1 SGHTA, CDR2 FQGTGA. The length of the CDR3 is 12 residues. The CDR3 spells CASILGGEKLFF. CDR3 DNA sequence: TGTGCCAGCATCCTAGGTGGGGAAAAACTGTTTTTT.

The chain links TRBV27 to TRBJ1-2; 11 nucleotides line up with TRBD1. The CDR3 is 16 residues long. Germline V CDR1 and CDR2: MNHEY, SMNVEV (reference sequence). V lost 6 bases, J lost 2 bases, and 8 bases stayed unmatched. The CDR3 loop is CASSLGQGEINYGYTF. The CDR3 nucleotides are TGTGCCAGCAGCCTGGGACAGGGGGAGATAAACTATGGCTACACCTTC.

The V and J genes are TRBV7-3 and TRBJ2-5, with 9 bases matching TRBD2. The germline gives CDR1 SGHTA, CDR2 FQGTGA. V was clipped by 5 bases and J by 5 bases; unmatched bases: 15. CDR3 length: 17 amino acids. The CDR3 DNA is TGTGCCAGCAGCCTATCCGGTTGGAGCGGGGGGCGGGAGACCCAGTACTTC. Translated, it gives CASSLSGWSGGRETQYF.

As concerns this clone: No conserved phenylalanine or tryptophan ends this CDR3, so it is likely a read error. Because the CDR3's place on the DNA is in doubt, the DNA is left out and the CDR3 is given as listed by TCRdb. The rearrangement links TRBV6-4 to TRBJ2-7; the D segment call TRBD1 is taken from the table without a DNA check. CDR1 and CDR2 (germline): MRHNA, SNTAGT. The CDR3 region is 16 residues in length, termini included. CDR3 amino acids: CASSDPRTGPTSGRTS.

This clone has only one observation. J is TRBJ1-6 and V is TRBV6-5, with TRBD1 matching 8 bases. This CDR3 has 15 amino acids. Germline values: CDR1 MNHEY, CDR2 SVGAGI. V was pared by 5 bases and J by 6 bases, with 6 bases of the junction left unmatched. DNA for the CDR3: TGTGCCAGCAGTCTTAGGACAGGGATTAATTCACCCCTCCACTTT. Translated, it gives CASSLRTGINSPLHF.

J is TRBJ1-4 and V is TRBV6-5; no clear D gene. CDR3 length: 15 amino acids. Trimming pared 2 bases from V and 7 bases from J, leaving 14 bases between. CDR1 MNHEY and CDR2 SVGAGI come from the germline V gene. CDR3 sequence reads: CASSYSLSYSEKLFF. The CDR3, as DNA: TGTGCCAGCAGTTACAGTTTAAGCTATAGTGAAAAACTGTTTTTT.